This T cell receptor (beta chain) stems from a study of control samples from healthy donors and cancer patients. The germline V and J ends were trimmed by 4 bases and 5 bases, with 11 bases remaining between them. The CDR3 is 13 amino acids. Germline V gene sequence: CDR1 SGHAT, CDR2 FQNNGV. Assay used: immunoSEQ multiplex PCR; TCRdb lists only in-frame clones, some missing. The sample holds about 130,000 clones; around 93% are singletons and the top ten take just over 8.5%. The sample consisted of blood. The receptor's source is a man between 18 and 29 years old in good health. The chain is built from TRBV11-2 and TRBJ1-2, with TRBD1 as a possible D gene (6 bases). In DNA form, the CDR3 reads TGTGCCAGCAGCTCCCTTCAGGGGTATGGCTACACCTTC. Protein product: CASSSLQGYGYTF.